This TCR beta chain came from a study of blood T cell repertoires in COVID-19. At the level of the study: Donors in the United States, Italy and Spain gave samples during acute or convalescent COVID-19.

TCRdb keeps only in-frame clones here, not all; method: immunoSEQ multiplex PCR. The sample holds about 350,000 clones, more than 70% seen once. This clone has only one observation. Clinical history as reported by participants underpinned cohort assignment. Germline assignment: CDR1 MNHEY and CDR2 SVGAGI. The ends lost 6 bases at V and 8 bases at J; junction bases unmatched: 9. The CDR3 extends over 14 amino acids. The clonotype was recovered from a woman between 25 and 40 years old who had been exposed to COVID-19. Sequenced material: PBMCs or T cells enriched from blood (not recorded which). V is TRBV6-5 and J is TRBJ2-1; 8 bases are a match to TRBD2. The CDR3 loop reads CASRQGLASDEQFF. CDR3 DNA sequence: TGTGCCAGCAGACAAGGACTAGCATCCGATGAGCAGTTCTTC.